These T cell receptor beta chains were read from a single sample in a study of shared clonotypes between healthy human individuals. The data were produced by immunoSEQ multiplex PCR, yet TCRdb's version contains in-frame clones alone and is incomplete. The sample lists more than 550,000 clones, roughly two thirds occurring once. What was sequenced was memory CD4+ T cells sorted from blood. Receptor source: a young woman in good health. CDR3s include the opening cysteine and the closing phenylalanine or tryptophan. The order of the fields is D gene, clone size, J gene, CDR3 length, V gene, CDR3 DNA, CDR3 protein. A D gene is named only where the DNA matches it firmly. The size of a clone is reported for some rows only, either as once, few or many, or as a class for expanded clones.

D gene: -
clone size: -
J gene: TRBJ2-7
CDR3 length: 11
V gene: TRBV7-2
CDR3 DNA: TGTGCCAGCAGCCCGGCGTGGGAGCAGTACTTC
CDR3 protein: CASSPAWEQYF

D gene: TRBD2
clone size: once
J gene: TRBJ2-5
CDR3 length: 18
V gene: TRBV28
CDR3 DNA: TGTGCCAGCAGTTCGGTTCGATTGGCTAGCGGGACACAAGAGACCCAGTACTTC
CDR3 protein: CASSSVRLASGTQETQYF

D gene: -
clone size: -
J gene: TRBJ2-3
CDR3 length: 16
V gene: TRBV6-4
CDR3 DNA: TGTGCCAGCAGTGAAGGGCTGACGAGGGGGACAGATACGCAGTATTTT
CDR3 protein: CASSEGLTRGTDTQYF

D gene: TRBD2
clone size: many
J gene: TRBJ2-2
CDR3 length: 16
V gene: TRBV5-4
CDR3 DNA: TGTGCCAGCAGCTTGGGCCTAGCGGGAAGCACCGGGGAGCTGTTTTTT
CDR3 protein: CASSLGLAGSTGELFF

D gene: -
clone size: -
J gene: TRBJ1-4
CDR3 length: 14
V gene: TRBV15
CDR3 DNA: TGTGCCACCAGTGGGAACAGCCGTAATGAAAAACTGTTTTTT
CDR3 protein: CATSGNSRNEKLFF

D gene: -
clone size: -
J gene: TRBJ1-2
CDR3 length: 13
V gene: TRBV28
CDR3 DNA: TGTGCCAGCAGTTTAGGTCTTCCCAGTGGCTACACCTTC
CDR3 protein: CASSLGLPSGYTF

D gene: TRBD1
clone size: -
J gene: TRBJ2-5
CDR3 length: 15
V gene: TRBV5-5
CDR3 DNA: TGTGCCAGCAGAAAACCGGGACAGGGCGGAGAGACCCAGTACTTC
CDR3 protein: CASRKPGQGGETQYF

D gene: TRBD2
clone size: -
J gene: TRBJ2-1
CDR3 length: 15
V gene: TRBV10-2
CDR3 DNA: TGCGCCAGCAGCAGACTAGCGGGAGGGGACAATGAGCAGTTCTTC
CDR3 protein: CASSRLAGGDNEQFF

D gene: TRBD1
clone size: -
J gene: TRBJ1-2
CDR3 length: 16
V gene: TRBV18
CDR3 DNA: TGTGCCAGCTCACCGATACAGGGGGCCGTTAACTATGGCTACACCTTC
CDR3 protein: CASSPIQGAVNYGYTF

D gene: TRBD2
clone size: -
J gene: TRBJ2-7
CDR3 length: 16
V gene: TRBV6-6
CDR3 DNA: TGTGCCAGCAGTTACGAAGCGGGAGGATGGTCCTACGAGCAGTACTTC
CDR3 protein: CASSYEAGGWSYEQYF

D gene: -
clone size: -
J gene: TRBJ2-5
CDR3 length: 12
V gene: TRBV7-9
CDR3 DNA: TGTGCCAGCAGCTTACAGGGCGAGACCCAGTACTTC
CDR3 protein: CASSLQGETQYF

D gene: -
clone size: -
J gene: TRBJ1-4
CDR3 length: 12
V gene: TRBV6-5
CDR3 DNA: TGTGCCAGCAGTACACAGCGGGAAAAACTGTTTTTT
CDR3 protein: CASSTQREKLFF

D gene: -
clone size: -
J gene: TRBJ1-2
CDR3 length: 16
V gene: TRBV28
CDR3 DNA: TGTGCCAGCAGTCCCTATGGGGTGGGACGAGGGTATGGCTACACCTTC
CDR3 protein: CASSPYGVGRGYGYTF

D gene: -
clone size: -
J gene: TRBJ2-6
CDR3 length: 16
V gene: TRBV2
CDR3 DNA: TGTGCCAGCAAGGCCAGCGTCGCCTCTGGGGCCAACGTCCTGACTTTC
CDR3 protein: CASKASVASGANVLTF

D gene: TRBD1
clone size: -
J gene: TRBJ2-1
CDR3 length: 14
V gene: TRBV19
CDR3 DNA: TGTGCCAGTAGCCAAGGACAGGGGATCAATGAGCAGTTCTTC
CDR3 protein: CASSQGQGINEQFF

D gene: -
clone size: once
J gene: TRBJ1-1
CDR3 length: 14
V gene: TRBV28
CDR3 DNA: TGTGCCAGCAGTTTCGCGGAATTGAACACTGAAGCTTTCTTT
CDR3 protein: CASSFAELNTEAFF

D gene: TRBD1
clone size: few
J gene: TRBJ1-3
CDR3 length: 17
V gene: TRBV16
CDR3 DNA: TGTGCCAGCGCCAGGACTTCAGGGACAGGGAGCGGAAACACCATATATTTT
CDR3 protein: CASARTSGTGSGNTIYF

D gene: -
clone size: -
J gene: TRBJ2-2
CDR3 length: 14
V gene: TRBV25-1
CDR3 DNA: TGTGCCAGCAGGAGGGGGTCGCGGGCCGGGGAGCTGTTTTTT
CDR3 protein: CASRRGSRAGELFF

D gene: -
clone size: -
J gene: TRBJ2-6
CDR3 length: 13
V gene: TRBV29-1
CDR3 DNA: TGCAGCGTTGCGCGATCTGGGGCCAACGTCCTGACTTTC
CDR3 protein: CSVARSGANVLTF

D gene: -
clone size: -
J gene: TRBJ2-5
CDR3 length: 14
V gene: TRBV2
CDR3 DNA: TGTGCCAGCACTTTTACAGGGATGGGTGAGACCCAGTACTTC
CDR3 protein: CASTFTGMGETQYF

D gene: -
clone size: -
J gene: TRBJ1-3
CDR3 length: 13
V gene: TRBV9
CDR3 DNA: TGTGCCAGCAGCGGCGGGGCTGGAAACACCATATATTTT
CDR3 protein: CASSGGAGNTIYF

D gene: -
clone size: -
J gene: TRBJ2-1
CDR3 length: 15
V gene: TRBV27
CDR3 DNA: TGTGCCAGCAGTTTATCTTTTCGGGGGGCGGGTGAGCAGTTCTTC
CDR3 protein: CASSLSFRGAGEQFF

D gene: -
clone size: -
J gene: TRBJ2-5
CDR3 length: 14
V gene: TRBV18
CDR3 DNA: TGTGCCAGCTCACCATTAGTACTTTCAGAGACCCAGTACTTC
CDR3 protein: CASSPLVLSETQYF

D gene: -
clone size: once
J gene: TRBJ2-3
CDR3 length: 13
V gene: TRBV2
CDR3 DNA: TGTGCCAGCAGGCTGACAGGCACAGATACGCAGTATTTT
CDR3 protein: CASRLTGTDTQYF

D gene: TRBD1
clone size: -
J gene: TRBJ1-2
CDR3 length: 15
V gene: TRBV14
CDR3 DNA: TGTGCCAGCAGCCCCGGACAGGGGGTCGGCTATGGCTACACCTTC
CDR3 protein: CASSPGQGVGYGYTF

D gene: TRBD2
clone size: -
J gene: TRBJ2-2
CDR3 length: 16
V gene: TRBV5-4
CDR3 DNA: TGTGCCAGCAGCTTGGGACTAGCGGGAAACACCGGGGAGCTGTTTTTT
CDR3 protein: CASSLGLAGNTGELFF

D gene: TRBD2
clone size: -
J gene: TRBJ2-2
CDR3 length: 18
V gene: TRBV7-9
CDR3 DNA: TGTGCCAGCAGCTCGAGTTGGACTAGCGGGATTTCACCCGGGGAGCTGTTTTTT
CDR3 protein: CASSSSWTSGISPGELFF

D gene: -
clone size: -
J gene: TRBJ2-3
CDR3 length: 13
V gene: TRBV5-1
CDR3 DNA: TGCGCCAGCACCTCGGCGCGGGGAGATACGCAGTATTTT
CDR3 protein: CASTSARGDTQYF

D gene: -
clone size: -
J gene: TRBJ2-2
CDR3 length: 13
V gene: TRBV29-1
CDR3 DNA: TGCAGCGTTGAAGCAATGAACACCGGGGAGCTGTTTTTT
CDR3 protein: CSVEAMNTGELFF

D gene: -
clone size: -
J gene: TRBJ1-5
CDR3 length: 15
V gene: TRBV19
CDR3 DNA: TGTGCCAGTAGTCAGGAGGGGCTACAGGGTCAGCCCCAGCATTTT
CDR3 protein: CASSQEGLQGQPQHF

D gene: -
clone size: -
J gene: TRBJ2-3
CDR3 length: 14
V gene: TRBV19
CDR3 DNA: TGTGCCAGTAGCCAGACAAGCTACACAGATACGCAGTATTTT
CDR3 protein: CASSQTSYTDTQYF

D gene: -
clone size: -
J gene: TRBJ2-1
CDR3 length: 18
V gene: TRBV7-3
CDR3 DNA: TGTGCCAGCAGCTTAGTCGTCCGGGGGCAGGGACCATACAATGAGCAGTTCTTC
CDR3 protein: CASSLVVRGQGPYNEQFF

D gene: -
clone size: -
J gene: TRBJ2-2
CDR3 length: 17
V gene: TRBV9
CDR3 DNA: TGTGCCAGCAGCCCCCATTGGGAGCGACCCCTGCCCGGGGAGCTGTTTTTT
CDR3 protein: CASSPHWERPLPGELFF

D gene: TRBD1
clone size: few
J gene: TRBJ2-7
CDR3 length: 13
V gene: TRBV18
CDR3 DNA: TGTGCCAGCTCACCACCCGTAGGGGGCTCGCAGTACTTC
CDR3 protein: CASSPPVGGSQYF

D gene: TRBD2
clone size: few
J gene: TRBJ2-6
CDR3 length: 16
V gene: TRBV19
CDR3 DNA: TGTGCCAGTAGTGCGCGGGGGAGCCCTGGGGCCAACGTCCTGACTTTC
CDR3 protein: CASSARGSPGANVLTF

D gene: -
clone size: -
J gene: TRBJ2-1
CDR3 length: 14
V gene: TRBV6-4
CDR3 DNA: TGTGCCAGCAGTGACGGGGCTAGCCGGGATGAGCAGTTCTTC
CDR3 protein: CASSDGASRDEQFF

D gene: -
clone size: -
J gene: TRBJ1-1
CDR3 length: 11
V gene: TRBV2
CDR3 DNA: TGTGCCAGCCAGAGAAACACTGAAGCTTTCTTT
CDR3 protein: CASQRNTEAFF

D gene: -
clone size: -
J gene: TRBJ2-5
CDR3 length: 16
V gene: TRBV28
CDR3 DNA: TGTGCCAGCAGTTACCCCCTAGGGGGAGCGGGAGAGACCCAGTACTTC
CDR3 protein: CASSYPLGGAGETQYF

D gene: -
clone size: many
J gene: TRBJ1-1
CDR3 length: 14
V gene: TRBV5-1
CDR3 DNA: TGCGCCAGCAGCTTGTTAACAGGCAACACTGAAGCTTTCTTT
CDR3 protein: CASSLLTGNTEAFF

D gene: -
clone size: once
J gene: TRBJ1-2
CDR3 length: 15
V gene: TRBV29-1
CDR3 DNA: TGCAGCGTCCGTGATTTCCCCAGGATTAACTATGGCTACACCTTC
CDR3 protein: CSVRDFPRINYGYTF

D gene: -
clone size: -
J gene: TRBJ1-2
CDR3 length: 13
V gene: TRBV5-1
CDR3 DNA: TGCGCCAGCAGGCCGGACAGCCCATATGGCTACACCTTC
CDR3 protein: CASRPDSPYGYTF

D gene: -
clone size: -
J gene: TRBJ2-2
CDR3 length: 13
V gene: TRBV10-2
CDR3 DNA: TGCGCCAGCAGGGATGCCAGGGCCGGGGAGCTGTTTTTT
CDR3 protein: CASRDARAGELFF

D gene: -
clone size: -
J gene: TRBJ1-5
CDR3 length: 12
V gene: TRBV5-5
CDR3 DNA: TGTGCCAGCAGCTCCCTGAATTCGAGGCAGCATTTT
CDR3 protein: CASSSLNSRQHF

D gene: -
clone size: once
J gene: TRBJ2-7
CDR3 length: 17
V gene: TRBV5-1
CDR3 DNA: TGCGCCAGCAGCTTGGCGGTGAGGAAGGGAGCCTCCTACGAGCAGTACTTC
CDR3 protein: CASSLAVRKGASYEQYF

D gene: -
clone size: -
J gene: TRBJ2-7
CDR3 length: 14
V gene: TRBV28
CDR3 DNA: TGTGCCAGCAGGGGGTGGGCGGTGACCTACGAGCAGTACTTC
CDR3 protein: CASRGWAVTYEQYF

D gene: -
clone size: -
J gene: TRBJ2-7
CDR3 length: 13
V gene: TRBV2
CDR3 DNA: TGTGCCAGCAGGGGTAGGCTAGCCCACGAGCAGTACTTC
CDR3 protein: CASRGRLAHEQYF

D gene: -
clone size: -
J gene: TRBJ2-2
CDR3 length: 16
V gene: TRBV5-1
CDR3 DNA: TGCGCCAGCAGCCCCGGCGTGGGATCGAACACCGGGGAGCTGTTTTTT
CDR3 protein: CASSPGVGSNTGELFF

D gene: TRBD2
clone size: once
J gene: TRBJ2-3
CDR3 length: 14
V gene: TRBV28
CDR3 DNA: TGTGCCAGCAGTCCCGGACTAGCGGGAGATACGCAGTATTTT
CDR3 protein: CASSPGLAGDTQYF